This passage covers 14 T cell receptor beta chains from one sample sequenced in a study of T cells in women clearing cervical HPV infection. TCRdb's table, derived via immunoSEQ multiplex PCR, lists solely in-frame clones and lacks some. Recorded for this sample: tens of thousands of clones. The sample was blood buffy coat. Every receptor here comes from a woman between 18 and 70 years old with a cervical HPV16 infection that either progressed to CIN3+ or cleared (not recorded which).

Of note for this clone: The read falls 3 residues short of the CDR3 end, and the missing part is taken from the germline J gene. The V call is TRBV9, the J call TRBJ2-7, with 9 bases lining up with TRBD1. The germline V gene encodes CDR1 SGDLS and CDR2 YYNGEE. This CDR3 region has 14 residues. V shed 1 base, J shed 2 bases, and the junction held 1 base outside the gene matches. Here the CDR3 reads CASSVTGGPYEQYF. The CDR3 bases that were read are TGTGCCAGCAGCGTAACAGGGGGCCCCTACGAG.

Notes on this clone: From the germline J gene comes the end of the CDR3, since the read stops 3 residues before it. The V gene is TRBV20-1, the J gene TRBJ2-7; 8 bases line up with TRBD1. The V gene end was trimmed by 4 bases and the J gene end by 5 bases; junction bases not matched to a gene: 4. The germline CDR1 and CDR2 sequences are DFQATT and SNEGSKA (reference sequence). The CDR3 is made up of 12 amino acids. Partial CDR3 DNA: TGCAGTGCTAACCAGGGGGCTGACGAG. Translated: CSANQGADE. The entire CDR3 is CSANQGADEQYF.

CDR3 loop: CASSLEAGNNSPLHF. CDR3 DNA, as far as it was read: TGTGCCAGCAGCTTAGAAGCGGGCAATAATTCACCC. V gene TRBV7-6 combines with J gene TRBJ1-6; D unresolved. The observed sequence ends 3 residues before the CDR3 terminus, with the missing tail filled in from the germline J gene. The germline CDR1 and CDR2 sequences are SGHVS and FNYEAQ. CDR3 length: 15 amino acids. The V end lost 1 base, the J end lost 5 bases, and 9 bases lay between the germline ends.

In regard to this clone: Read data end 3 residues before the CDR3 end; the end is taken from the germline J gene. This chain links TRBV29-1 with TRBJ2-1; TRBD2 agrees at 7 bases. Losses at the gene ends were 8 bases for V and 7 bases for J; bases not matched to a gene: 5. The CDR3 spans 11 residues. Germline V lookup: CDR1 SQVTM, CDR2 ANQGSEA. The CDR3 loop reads CSSGGGNEQFF. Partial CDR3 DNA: TGCAGCTCCGGGGGAGGGAATGAG.

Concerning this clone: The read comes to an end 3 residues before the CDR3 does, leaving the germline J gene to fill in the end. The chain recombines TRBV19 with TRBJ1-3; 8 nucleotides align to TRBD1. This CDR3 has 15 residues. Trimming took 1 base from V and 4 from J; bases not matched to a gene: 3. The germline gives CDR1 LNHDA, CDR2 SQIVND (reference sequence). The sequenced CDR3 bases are TGTGCCAGTAGTATAGGGACAGGGCGCGGAAACACC. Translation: CASSIGTGRGNT. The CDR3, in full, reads CASSIGTGRGNTIYF.

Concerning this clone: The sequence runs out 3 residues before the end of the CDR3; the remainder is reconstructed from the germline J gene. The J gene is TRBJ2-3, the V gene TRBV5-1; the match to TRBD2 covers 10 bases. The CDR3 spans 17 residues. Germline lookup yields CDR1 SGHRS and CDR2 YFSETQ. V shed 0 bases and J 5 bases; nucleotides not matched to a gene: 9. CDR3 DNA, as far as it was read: TGCGCCAGCAGCTTGGATATCAGCGGGAGGGGAGGAGATACG. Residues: CASSLDISGRGGDT. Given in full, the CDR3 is CASSLDISGRGGDTQYF.

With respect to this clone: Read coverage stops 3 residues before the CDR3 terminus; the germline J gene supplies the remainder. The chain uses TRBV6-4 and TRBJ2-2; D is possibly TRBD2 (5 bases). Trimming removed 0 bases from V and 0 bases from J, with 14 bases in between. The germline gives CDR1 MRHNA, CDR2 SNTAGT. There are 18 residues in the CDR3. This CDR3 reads CASSDSNFERSNTGELFF. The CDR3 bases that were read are TGTGCCAGCAGTGACTCGAATTTTGAGCGGTCGAACACCGGGGAG.

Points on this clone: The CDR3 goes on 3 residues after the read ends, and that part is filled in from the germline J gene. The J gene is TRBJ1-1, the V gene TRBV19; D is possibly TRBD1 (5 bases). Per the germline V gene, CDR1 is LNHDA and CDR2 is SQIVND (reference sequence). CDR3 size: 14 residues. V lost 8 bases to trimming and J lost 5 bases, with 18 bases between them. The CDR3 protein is CASRRARDFTEAFF. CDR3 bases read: TGTGCCAGTCGACGCGCCCGGGACTTTACTGAA. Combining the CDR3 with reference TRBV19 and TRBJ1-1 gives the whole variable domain DGGITQSPKYLFRKEGQNVTLSCEQNLNHDAMYWYRQDPGQGLRLIYYSQIVNDFQKGDIAEGYSVSREKKESFPLTVTSAQKNPTAFYLCASRRARDFTEAFFGQGTRLTVV.

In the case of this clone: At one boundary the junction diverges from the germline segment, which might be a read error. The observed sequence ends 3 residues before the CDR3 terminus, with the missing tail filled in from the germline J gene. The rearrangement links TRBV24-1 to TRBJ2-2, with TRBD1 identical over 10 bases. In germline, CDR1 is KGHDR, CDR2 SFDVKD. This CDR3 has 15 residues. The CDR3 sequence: CATIDRGRNTGELFF. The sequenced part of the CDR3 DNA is TGTGCCACCATAGACAGGGGGCGGAACACTGGGGAG.

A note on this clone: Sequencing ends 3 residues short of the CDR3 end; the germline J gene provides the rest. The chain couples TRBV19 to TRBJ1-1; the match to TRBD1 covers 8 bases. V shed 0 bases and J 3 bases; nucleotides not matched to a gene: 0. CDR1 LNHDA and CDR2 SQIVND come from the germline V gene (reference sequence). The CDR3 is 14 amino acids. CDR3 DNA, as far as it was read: TGTGCCAGTAGTATAGAGGACAGGGACACTGAA. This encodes CASSIEDRDTE. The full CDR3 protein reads CASSIEDRDTEAFF.

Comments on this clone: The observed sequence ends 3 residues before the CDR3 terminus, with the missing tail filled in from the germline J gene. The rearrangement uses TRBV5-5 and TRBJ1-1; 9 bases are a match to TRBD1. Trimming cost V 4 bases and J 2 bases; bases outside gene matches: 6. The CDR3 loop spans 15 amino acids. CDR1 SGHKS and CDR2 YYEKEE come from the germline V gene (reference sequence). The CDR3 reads CASSLDRGPNTEAFF. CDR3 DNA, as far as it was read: TGTGCCAGCAGCCTGGACAGGGGACCCAACACTGAA.

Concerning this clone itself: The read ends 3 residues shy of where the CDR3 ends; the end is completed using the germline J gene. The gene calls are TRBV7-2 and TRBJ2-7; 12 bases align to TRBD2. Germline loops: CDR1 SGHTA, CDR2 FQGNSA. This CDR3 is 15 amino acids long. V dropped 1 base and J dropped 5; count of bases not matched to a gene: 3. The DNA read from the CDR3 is TGTGCCAGCAGCTTAGTGTCTAGCGGGGGGGACGAG. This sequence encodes CASSLVSSGGDE. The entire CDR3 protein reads CASSLVSSGGDEQYF.

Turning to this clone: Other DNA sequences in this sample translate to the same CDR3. The CDR3 sequence is CASSLGQNQETQYF. The covered CDR3 bases are TGTGCCAGCAGCTTGGGGCAGAATCAAGAGACC. The J gene is TRBJ2-5, the V gene TRBV5-6; D unclear. The read is 3 residues too short to cover the CDR3 end, so that end is filled in from the germline J gene. V lost 0 bases to trimming and J lost 2 bases, with 8 bases between them. Per germline, CDR1 SGHDT and CDR2 YYEEEE. The CDR3 sequence is 14 residues long.

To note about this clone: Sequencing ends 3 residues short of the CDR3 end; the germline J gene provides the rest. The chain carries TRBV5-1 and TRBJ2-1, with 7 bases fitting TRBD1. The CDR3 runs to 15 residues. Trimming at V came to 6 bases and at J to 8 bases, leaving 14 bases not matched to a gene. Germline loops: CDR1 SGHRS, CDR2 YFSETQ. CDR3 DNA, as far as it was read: TGCGCCAGCACTTCGAGCGAACAGGGGCGGTATGAG. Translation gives CASTSSEQGRYE. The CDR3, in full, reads CASTSSEQGRYEQFF. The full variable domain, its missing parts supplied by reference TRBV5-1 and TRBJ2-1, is KAGVTQTPRYLIKTRGQQVTLSCSPISGHRSVSWYQQTPGQGLQFLFEYFSETQRNKGNFPGRFSGRQFSNSRSEMNVSTLELGDSALYLCASTSSEQGRYEQFFGPGTRLTVL.